This T cell receptor beta chain was captured in a study of T cell responses to AZD1222 COVID-19 vaccine. Study-level findings and limits: Breadth and depth of Spike-specific TCRs rose after two AZD1222 doses. Clonal diversity may have been underestimated, and the donors were mostly white British, with more females than males. The reported proportion of spike-specific TCRs targeting unmutated variant regions was nearly half. Of the AZD1222 recipients, only 5 to 7 were seropositive at baseline.

Germline-derived CDR1 and CDR2 are SQVTM and ANQGSEA. J lost 1 base, V lost 8 bases, and 10 bases had no gene match. The CDR3 runs to 14 residues. A remark on this clone: The antigen is unknown.

The protocol was immunoSEQ multiplex PCR, while the TCRdb copy is restricted to in-frame clones and leaves out a portion. Of 150,000 or so clones in the sample, roughly 91% were seen once. The V call is TRBV29-1, the J call TRBJ1-1, with 7 nucleotides matching TRBD1. The TCR comes from an adult in good health. This specimen was peripheral blood, taken on day 0 of AZD1222 vaccination. The DNA for the CDR3 is TGCAGCATTTCGGGACAGCCATCGAACACTGAAGCTTTCTTT. As protein: CSISGQPSNTEAFF.